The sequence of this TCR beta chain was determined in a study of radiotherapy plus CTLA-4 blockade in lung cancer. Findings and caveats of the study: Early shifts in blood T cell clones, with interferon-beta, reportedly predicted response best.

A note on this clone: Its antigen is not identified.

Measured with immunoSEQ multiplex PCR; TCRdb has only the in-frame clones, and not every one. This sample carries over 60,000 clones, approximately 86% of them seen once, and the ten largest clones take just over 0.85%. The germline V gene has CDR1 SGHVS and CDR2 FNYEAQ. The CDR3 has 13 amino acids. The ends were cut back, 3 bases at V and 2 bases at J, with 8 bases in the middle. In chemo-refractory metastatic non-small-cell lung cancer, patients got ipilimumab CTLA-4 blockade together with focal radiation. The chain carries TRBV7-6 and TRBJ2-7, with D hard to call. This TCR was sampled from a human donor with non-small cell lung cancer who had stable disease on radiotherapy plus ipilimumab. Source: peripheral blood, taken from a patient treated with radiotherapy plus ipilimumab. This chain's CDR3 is CASSLAQTYEQYF. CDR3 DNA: TGTGCCAGCAGCTTGGCGCAAACCTACGAGCAGTACTTC.